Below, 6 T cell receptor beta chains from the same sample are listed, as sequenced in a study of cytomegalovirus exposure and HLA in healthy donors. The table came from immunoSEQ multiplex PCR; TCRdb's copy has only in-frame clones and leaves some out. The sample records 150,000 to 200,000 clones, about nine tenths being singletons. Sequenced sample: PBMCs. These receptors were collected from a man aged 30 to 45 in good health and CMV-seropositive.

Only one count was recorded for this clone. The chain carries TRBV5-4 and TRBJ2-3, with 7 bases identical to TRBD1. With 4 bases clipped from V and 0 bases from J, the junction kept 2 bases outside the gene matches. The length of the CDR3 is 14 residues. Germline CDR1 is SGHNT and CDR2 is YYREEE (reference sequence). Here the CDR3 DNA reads TGTGCCAGCAGCGTGACAGGGAGCACAGATACGCAGTATTTT. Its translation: CASSVTGSTDTQYF.

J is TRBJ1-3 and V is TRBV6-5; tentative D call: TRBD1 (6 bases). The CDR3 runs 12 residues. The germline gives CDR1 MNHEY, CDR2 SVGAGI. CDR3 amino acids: CACWGRRGTIYF. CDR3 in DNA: TGTGCTTGTTGGGGGCGAAGAGGCACCATATATTTT.

CDR3 residues: CASSQSGTDQGYGYTF. The CDR3 DNA is TGTGCCAGCAGCCAAAGCGGGACAGACCAGGGCTATGGCTACACCTTC. The V gene is TRBV2, the J gene TRBJ1-2; 7 bases line up with TRBD1. Trimming removed 6 bases from V and 4 bases from J; junction bases left unmatched: 14. Germline assignment: CDR1 SNHLY and CDR2 FYNNEI. This CDR3 spans 16 amino acids.

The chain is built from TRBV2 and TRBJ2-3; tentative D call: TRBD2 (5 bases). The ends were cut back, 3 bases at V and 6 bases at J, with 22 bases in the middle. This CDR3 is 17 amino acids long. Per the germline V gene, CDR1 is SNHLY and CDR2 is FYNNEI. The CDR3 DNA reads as TGTGCCAGCAGTGAGGGTGGAGGACTCCGGTCTTCGGATACGCAGTATTTT. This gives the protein CASSEGGGLRSSDTQYF.

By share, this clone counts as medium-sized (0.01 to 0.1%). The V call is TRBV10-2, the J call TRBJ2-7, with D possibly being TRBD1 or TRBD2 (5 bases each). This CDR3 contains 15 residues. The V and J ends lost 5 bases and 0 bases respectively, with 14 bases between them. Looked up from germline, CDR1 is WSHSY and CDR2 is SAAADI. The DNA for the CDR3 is TGCGCCAGCAGTTCCGGGACCCCGGGCTCCTACGAGCAGTACTTC. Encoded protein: CASSSGTPGSYEQYF.

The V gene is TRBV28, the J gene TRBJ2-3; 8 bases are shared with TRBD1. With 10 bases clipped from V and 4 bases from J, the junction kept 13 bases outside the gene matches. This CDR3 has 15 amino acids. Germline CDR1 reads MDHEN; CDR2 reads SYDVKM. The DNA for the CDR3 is TGTGCCATCAGCACAGGGGGACCTCGAGCAGATACGCAGTATTTT. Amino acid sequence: CAISTGGPRADTQYF.